This TCR beta chain was retrieved from a study of CD8+CD57+ T cells in acquired aplastic anemia. As for the study in general: The average for DNA from sorted CD4+ and CD8+ cells was 3.2 ug. Regarding the study as a whole: It was found that roughly 29 CD8+ CDR3 sequences were shared between patients and controls.

All patients picked for sequencing had shown, by flow cytometry, an expansion of CD8+CD57+ cells. The V gene end was trimmed by 4 bases and the J gene end by 0 bases; junction bases not matched to a gene: 8. The CDR3 spans 16 residues. CDR1 and CDR2 (germline): LNHDA, SQIVND (reference sequence). Investigators profiled TCR beta VDJ and CDR3 from genomic DNA template. Using its own MiXCR run on the reads, TCRdb lists one record per CDR3 protein. The table records approximately 150,000 distinct CDR3 sequences, roughly 48% of them present only once. This clonotype was detected many times. Antigen: not known.

The chain combines TRBV19 with TRBJ1-2, with 7 nucleotides matching TRBD1. Sequencing input: sorted CD4+, CD8+, or CD8+CD57+ T cells (not recorded which) from PBMCs. This TCR derives from a human donor with aplastic anemia. The CDR3 is CASSTQTGWANYGYTF. DNA of the CDR3: TGTGCCAGTAGTACCCAGACAGGGTGGGCTAACTATGGCTACACCTTC. The full variable domain, with the rest looked up from reference TRBV19 and TRBJ1-2, is DGGITQSPKYLFRKEGQNVTLSCEQNLNHDAMYWYRQDPGQGLRLIYYSQIVNDFQKGDIAEGYSVSREKKESFPLTVTSAQKNPTAFYLCASSTQTGWANYGYTFGSGTRLTVV.